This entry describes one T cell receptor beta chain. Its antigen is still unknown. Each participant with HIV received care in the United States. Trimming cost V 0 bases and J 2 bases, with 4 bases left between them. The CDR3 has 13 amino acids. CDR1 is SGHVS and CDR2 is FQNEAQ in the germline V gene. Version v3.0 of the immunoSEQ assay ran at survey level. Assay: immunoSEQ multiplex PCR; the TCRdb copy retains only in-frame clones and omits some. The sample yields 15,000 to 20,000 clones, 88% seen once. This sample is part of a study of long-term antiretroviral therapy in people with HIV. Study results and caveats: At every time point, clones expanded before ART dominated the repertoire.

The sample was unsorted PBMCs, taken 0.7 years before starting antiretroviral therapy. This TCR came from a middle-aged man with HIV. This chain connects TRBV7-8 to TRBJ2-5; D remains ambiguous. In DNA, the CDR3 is TGTGCCAGCAGCTTAGCCTCTCAAGAGACCCAGTACTTC. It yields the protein CASSLASQETQYF. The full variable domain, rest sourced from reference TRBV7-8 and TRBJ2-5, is GAGVSQSPRYKVAKRGQDVALRCDPISGHVSLFWYQQALGQGPEFLTYFQNEAQLDKSGLPSDRFFAERPEGSVSTLKIQRTQQEDSAVYLCASSLASQETQYFGPGTRLLVL.